Below, one T cell receptor (beta chain) is given with its context. Seattle enrolled patients during active infection and tracked them longitudinally. These data originate in a study of blood T cell repertoires in COVID-19. Whole-study context: Donors in the United States, Italy and Spain gave samples during acute or convalescent COVID-19.

The length of the CDR3 is 14 residues. Germline CDR1 is GTSNPN and CDR2 is SVGIG (reference sequence). The J segment lost 4 bases and the V segment lost 2 bases, leaving 4 bases of the junction unmatched. Original handling: Reference gene primers were amplified, and this amplification served to estimate nucleated cell counts. Produced via immunoSEQ multiplex PCR; TCRdb's table is partial and in-frame only. The D gene and trimming were derived from the DNA, and the V and J assignments and clone size from that table. Of about 240,000 clones listed, roughly 80% are singletons. The sequence derives from a woman older than 75 with COVID-19, enrolled during active disease. The chain recombines TRBV30 with TRBJ1-4, with 7 nucleotides matching TRBD1. The sample was peripheral blood. CDR3 nucleotides: TGTGCCTGGAGTCGACAGGGTCTTAATGAAAAACTGTTTTTT. Amino acids: CAWSRQGLNEKLFF.